This T cell receptor (beta chain) was profiled in a study of siplizumab effects on memory and regulatory T cells. Study results and caveats: No assignable naive or memory phenotype existed for roughly 80-95% of proliferating CD4+ or CD8+ clones. The diversity of naive T cells seemed greater than that of memory cells, and their alloresponse contribution seemed major. Controls had around 26% Treg-derived mappable alloreactive CD4+ clones on average, versus about 69% with siplizumab.

In three donor pairs, unstimulated naive, memory, effector memory and TEMRA subsets were sequenced. On this clone itself: Antigen: not known.

The CDR3 loop spans 16 amino acids. From germline, CDR1 is SGHTA and CDR2 FQGTGA. The J segment lost 2 bases and the V segment lost 5 bases, leaving 6 bases of the junction unmatched. Libraries were prepared by immunoSEQ multiplex PCR; TCRdb keeps only in-frame clonotypes and omits some of them. This table has over 85,000 clones, about 96% appearing once. The sequence came from a human donor in good health. The sequenced material came from naive CD4+ T cells sorted from blood. V and J are TRBV7-3 and TRBJ2-3; 11 positions match TRBD2. The DNA for the CDR3 is TGTGCCAGCAGCCCTGGGACTAGCGGCCTCACAGATACGCAGTATTTT. Translated: CASSPGTSGLTDTQYF.